This T cell receptor beta chain stems from a study of early T cells in non-severe SARS-CoV-2 infection. Findings and limits, study-wide: Matching with VDJdb favored anti-spike CD8 responses (missing private and CD4 specificities).

Germline V lookup: CDR1 SGHRS, CDR2 YFSETQ. With V trimmed by 4 bases and J by 3 bases, 9 bases remained unmatched. This CDR3 has 15 amino acids. This clonotype was found many times. Its matching antigen is unknown. Each CDR3 protein is one row after TCRdb ran MiXCR on the 5' RACE reads. The sample has around 63,000 distinct CDR3 sequences, 10% to 15% seen once; the top ten hold approximately 4.8%. This receptor was taken from an adult who was a healthcare worker with PCR-confirmed SARS-CoV-2 infection or an uninfected control (not recorded which). Specimen: whole blood. This sequence joins TRBV5-1 and TRBJ2-7; TRBD1 matches at 8 bases. DNA of the CDR3: TGCGCCAGCAGCCGTTCATGGGACAGGAACTACGAGCAGTACTTC. Amino acids: CASSRSWDRNYEQYF.